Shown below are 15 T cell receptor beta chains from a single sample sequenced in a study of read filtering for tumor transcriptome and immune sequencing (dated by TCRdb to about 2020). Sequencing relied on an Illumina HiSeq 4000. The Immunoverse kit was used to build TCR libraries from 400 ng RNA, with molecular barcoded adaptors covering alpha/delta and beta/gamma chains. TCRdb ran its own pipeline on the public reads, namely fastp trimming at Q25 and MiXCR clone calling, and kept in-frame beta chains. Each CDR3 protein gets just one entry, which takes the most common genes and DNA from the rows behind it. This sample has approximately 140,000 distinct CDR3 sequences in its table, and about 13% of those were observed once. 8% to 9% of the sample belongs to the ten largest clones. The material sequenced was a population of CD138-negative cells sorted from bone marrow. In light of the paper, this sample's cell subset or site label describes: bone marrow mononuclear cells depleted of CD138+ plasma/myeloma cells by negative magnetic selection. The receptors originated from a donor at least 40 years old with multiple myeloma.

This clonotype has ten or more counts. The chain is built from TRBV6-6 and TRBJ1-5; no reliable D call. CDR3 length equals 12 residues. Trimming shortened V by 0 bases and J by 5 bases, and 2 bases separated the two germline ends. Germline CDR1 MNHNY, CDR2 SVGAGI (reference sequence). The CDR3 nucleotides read TGTGCCAGCAGTTACTCGGATCAGCCCCAGCATTTT. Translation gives CASSYSDQPQHF.

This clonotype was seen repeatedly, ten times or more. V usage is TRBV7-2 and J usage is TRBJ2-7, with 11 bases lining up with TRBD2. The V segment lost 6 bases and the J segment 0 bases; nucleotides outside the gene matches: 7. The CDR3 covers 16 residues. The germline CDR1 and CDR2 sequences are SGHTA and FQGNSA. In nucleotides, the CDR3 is TGTGCCAGCAGTGCTACTAGCGGGAGCCCCTCCTACGAGCAGTACTTC. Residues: CASSATSGSPSYEQYF.

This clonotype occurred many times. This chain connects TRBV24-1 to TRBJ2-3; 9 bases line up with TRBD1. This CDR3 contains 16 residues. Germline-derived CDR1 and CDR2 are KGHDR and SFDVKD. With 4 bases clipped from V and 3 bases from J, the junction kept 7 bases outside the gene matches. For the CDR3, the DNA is TGTGCCACCAGTGACCCGGGGGGACAGGGTACAGATACGCAGTATTTT. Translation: CATSDPGGQGTDTQYF.

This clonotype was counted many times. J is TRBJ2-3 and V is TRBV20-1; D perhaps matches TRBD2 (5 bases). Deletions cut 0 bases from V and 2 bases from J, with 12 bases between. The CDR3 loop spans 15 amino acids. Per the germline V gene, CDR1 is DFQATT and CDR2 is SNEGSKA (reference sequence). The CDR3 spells CSARDPRGSTDTQYF. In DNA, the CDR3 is TGCAGTGCTAGAGACCCGCGAGGGTCCACAGATACGCAGTATTTT.

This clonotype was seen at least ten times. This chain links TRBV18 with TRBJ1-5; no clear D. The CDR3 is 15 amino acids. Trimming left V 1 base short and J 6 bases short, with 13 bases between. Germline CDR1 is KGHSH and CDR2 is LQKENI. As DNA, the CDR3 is TGTGCCAGCTCACCACAGGGCGCGGGGAGTCAGCCCCAGCATTTT. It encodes CASSPQGAGSQPQHF. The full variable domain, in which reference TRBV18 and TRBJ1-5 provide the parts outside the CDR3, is NAGVMQNPRHLVRRRGQEARLRCSPMKGHSHVYWYRQLPEEGLKFMVYLQKENIIDESGMPKERFSAEFPKEGPSILRIQQVVRGDSAAYFCASSPQGAGSQPQHFGDGTRLSIL.

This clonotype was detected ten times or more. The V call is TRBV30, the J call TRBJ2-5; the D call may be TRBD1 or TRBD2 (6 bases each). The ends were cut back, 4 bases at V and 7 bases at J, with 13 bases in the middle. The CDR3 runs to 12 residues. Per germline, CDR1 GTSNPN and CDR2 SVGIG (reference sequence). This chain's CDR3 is CAWTTGGGTQYF. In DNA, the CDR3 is TGTGCCTGGACTACCGGAGGGGGGACCCAGTACTTC. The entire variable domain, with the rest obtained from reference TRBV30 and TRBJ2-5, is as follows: SQTIHQWPATLVQPVGSPLSLECTVEGTSNPNLYWYRQAAGRGLQLLFYSVGIGQISSEVPQNLSASRPQDRQFILSSKKLLLSDSGFYLCAWTTGGGTQYFGPGTRLLVL.

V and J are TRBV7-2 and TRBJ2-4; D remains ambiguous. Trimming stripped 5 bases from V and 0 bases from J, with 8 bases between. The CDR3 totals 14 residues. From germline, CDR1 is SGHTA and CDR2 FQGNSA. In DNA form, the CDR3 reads TGTGCCAGCAGCAGTATACTAGCCAAAAACATTCAGTACTTC. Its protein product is CASSSILAKNIQYF.

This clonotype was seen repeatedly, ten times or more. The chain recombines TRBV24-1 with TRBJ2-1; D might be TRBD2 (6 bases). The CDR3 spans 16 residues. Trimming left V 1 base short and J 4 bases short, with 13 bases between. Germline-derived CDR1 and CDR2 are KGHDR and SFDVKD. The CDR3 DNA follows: TGTGCCACCAGTGATTTCGGTAGCGGAAGTTACAATGAGCAGTTCTTC. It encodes CATSDFGSGSYNEQFF.

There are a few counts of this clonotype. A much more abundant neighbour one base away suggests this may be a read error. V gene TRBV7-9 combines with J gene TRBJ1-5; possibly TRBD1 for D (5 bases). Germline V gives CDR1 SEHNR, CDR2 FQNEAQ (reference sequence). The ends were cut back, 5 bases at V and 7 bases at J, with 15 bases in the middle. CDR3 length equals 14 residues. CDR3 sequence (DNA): TGTGCCAGCAGCCCACCAGGGCTCAGGCAGCCCCAGCATTTT. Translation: CASSPPGLRQPQHF.

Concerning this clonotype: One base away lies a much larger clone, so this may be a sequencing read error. The CDR3 nucleotides are TGCAGCGTTGAACGGACTAGCGGGACCACAGATACGCTGTATTTT. Its protein product is CSVERTSGTTDTLYF. The V and J genes are TRBV29-1 and TRBJ2-3, with 12 bases matching TRBD2. CDR3 length: 15 residues. Germline CDR1 is SQVTM and CDR2 is ANQGSEA.

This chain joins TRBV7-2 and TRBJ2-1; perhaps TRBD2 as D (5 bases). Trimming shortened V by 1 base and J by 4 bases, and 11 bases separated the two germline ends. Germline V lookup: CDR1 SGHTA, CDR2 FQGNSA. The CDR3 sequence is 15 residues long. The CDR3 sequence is CASSLEASKYNEQFF. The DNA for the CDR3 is TGTGCCAGCAGCTTAGAGGCTAGCAAGTACAATGAGCAGTTCTTC.

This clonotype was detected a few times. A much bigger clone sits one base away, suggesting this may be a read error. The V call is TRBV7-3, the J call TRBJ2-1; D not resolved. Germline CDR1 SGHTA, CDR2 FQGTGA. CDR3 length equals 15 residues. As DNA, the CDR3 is TGTACCAGCAGCTTAAGTGGGTCCTCCTACAATGAGCAGTTCTTC. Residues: CTSSLSGSSYNEQFF.

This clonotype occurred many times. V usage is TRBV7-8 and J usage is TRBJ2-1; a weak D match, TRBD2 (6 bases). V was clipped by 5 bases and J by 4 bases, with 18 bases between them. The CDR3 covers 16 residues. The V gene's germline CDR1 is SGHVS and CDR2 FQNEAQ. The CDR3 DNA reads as TGTGCCAGCAGCCCCGGGACTTCCCCCGCATACAATGAGCAGTTCTTC. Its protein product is CASSPGTSPAYNEQFF.

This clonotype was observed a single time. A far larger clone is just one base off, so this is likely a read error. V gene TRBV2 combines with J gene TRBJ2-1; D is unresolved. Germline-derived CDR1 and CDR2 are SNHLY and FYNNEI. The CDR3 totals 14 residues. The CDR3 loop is CASSLGPAYNERFF. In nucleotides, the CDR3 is TGTGCCAGCAGCTTAGGTCCAGCTTACAATGAGCGGTTCTTC.

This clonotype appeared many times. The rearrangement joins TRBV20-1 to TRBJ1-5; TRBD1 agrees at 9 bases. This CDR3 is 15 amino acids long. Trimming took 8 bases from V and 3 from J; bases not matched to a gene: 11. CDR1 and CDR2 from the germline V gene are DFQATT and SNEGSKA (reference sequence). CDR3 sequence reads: CSIRTGTGYNQPQHF. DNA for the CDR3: TGCAGTATTCGTACCGGGACAGGGTACAATCAGCCCCAGCATTTT.